The clone carrying this TCR beta chain has at least ten counts. On the day of bone marrow donation, the related graft donor provided peripheral blood. This specimen belongs to a study of T cells after posttransplantation cyclophosphamide. The data were produced by immunoSEQ multiplex PCR, yet TCRdb's version contains in-frame clones alone and is incomplete. Observed are 44,000 or so clones, no singletons, with the top ten taking roughly 2.4%. The length of the CDR3 is 18 residues. J was trimmed by 0 bases and V by 7 bases; bases with no gene match: 14. Germline V gene sequence: CDR1 SNHLY, CDR2 FYNNEI.

The origin of this receptor is a man in his forties in good health, CMV-negative, and a related stem cell transplant donor. Sequencing used PBMCs. The rearrangement links TRBV2 to TRBJ2-1, with 8 bases lining up with TRBD1. The DNA of the CDR3 is TGTGCCAGCATAGAACAAGGACAGGGCCCTTTCTCCTACAATGAGCAGTTCTTC. It translates to CASIEQGQGPFSYNEQFF. The full variable domain, rest sourced from reference TRBV2 and TRBJ2-1, is EPEVTQTPSHQVTQMGQEVILRCVPISNHLYFYWYRQILGQKVEFLVSFYNNEISEKSEIFDDQFSVERPDGSNFTLKIRSTKLEDSAMYFCASIEQGQGPFSYNEQFFGPGTRLTVL.